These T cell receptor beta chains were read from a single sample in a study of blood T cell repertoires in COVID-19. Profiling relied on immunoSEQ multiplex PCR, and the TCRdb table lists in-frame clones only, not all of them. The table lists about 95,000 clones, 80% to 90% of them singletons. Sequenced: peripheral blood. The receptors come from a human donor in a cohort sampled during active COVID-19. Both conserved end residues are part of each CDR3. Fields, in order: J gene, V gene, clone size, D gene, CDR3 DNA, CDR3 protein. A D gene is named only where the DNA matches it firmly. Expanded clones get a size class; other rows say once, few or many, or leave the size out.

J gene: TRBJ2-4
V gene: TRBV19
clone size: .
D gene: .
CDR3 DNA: TGTGCCAGTAGTATAGGCAGCGTAAACATTCAGTACTTC
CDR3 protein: CASSIGSVNIQYF

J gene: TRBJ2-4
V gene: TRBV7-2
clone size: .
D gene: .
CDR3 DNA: TGTGCCAGCAGCTTAGCGATGACTCGCCTAGCCAAAAACATTCAGTACTTC
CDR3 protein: CASSLAMTRLAKNIQYF

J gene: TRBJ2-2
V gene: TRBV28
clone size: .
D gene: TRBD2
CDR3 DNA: TGTGCCAGCAGTCGTAGCGGGGGCGGGTCCGGGGAGCTGTTTTTT
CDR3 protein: CASSRSGGGSGELFF

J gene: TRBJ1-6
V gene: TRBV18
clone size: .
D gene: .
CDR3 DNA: TGTGCCAGCTCACCACTGGCAGGGAGGATTTATAATTCACCCCTCCACTTT
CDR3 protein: CASSPLAGRIYNSPLHF

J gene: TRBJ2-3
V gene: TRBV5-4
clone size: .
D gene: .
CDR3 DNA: TGTGCCAGCAAACTCGTTGTGGAGGGCACAGATACGCAGTATTTT
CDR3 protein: CASKLVVEGTDTQYF

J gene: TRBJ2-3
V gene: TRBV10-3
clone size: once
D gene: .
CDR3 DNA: TGTGCCATCAGACAGGACGCCATAAGTTCGGATACGCAGTATTTT
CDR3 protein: CAIRQDAISSDTQYF

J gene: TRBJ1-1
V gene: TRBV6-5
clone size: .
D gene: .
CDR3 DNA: TGTGCCAGCAGCACTATGAACACTGAAGCTTTCTTT
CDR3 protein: CASSTMNTEAFF

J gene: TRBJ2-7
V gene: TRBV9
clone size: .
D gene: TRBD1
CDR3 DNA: TGTGCCAGCAGCTCAGACAGGGACCCCTACGAGCAGTACTTC
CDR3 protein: CASSSDRDPYEQYF

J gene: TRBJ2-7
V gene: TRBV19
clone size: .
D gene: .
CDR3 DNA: TGTGCCAGTACCCCCGGACAGTCCTACGAGCAGTACTTC
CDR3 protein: CASTPGQSYEQYF

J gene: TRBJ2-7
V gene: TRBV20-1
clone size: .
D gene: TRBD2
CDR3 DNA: TGCAGTGCTAGTTCCAGCGGGAGTACCTACGAGCAGTACTTC
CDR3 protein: CSASSSGSTYEQYF

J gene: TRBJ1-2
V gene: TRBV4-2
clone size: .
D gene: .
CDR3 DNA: TGTGCCAGCAGCCAAGATCTTTCAGAGTCCAGCGGGTATGGCTACACCTTC
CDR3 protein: CASSQDLSESSGYGYTF

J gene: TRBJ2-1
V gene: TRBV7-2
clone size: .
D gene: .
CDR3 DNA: TGTGCCAGTGCGGGACAGAGGTACAATGAGCAGTTCTTC
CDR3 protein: CASAGQRYNEQFF

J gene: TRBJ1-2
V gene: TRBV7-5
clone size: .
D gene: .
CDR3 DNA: TGTGCCAGAAGCGACGACAGGGGTTATGGCTACACCTTC
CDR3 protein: CARSDDRGYGYTF

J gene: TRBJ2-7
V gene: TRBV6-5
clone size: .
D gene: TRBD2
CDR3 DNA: TGTGCCAGCAGTTTCCGGGGGGGCCACTACGAGCAGTACTTC
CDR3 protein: CASSFRGGHYEQYF

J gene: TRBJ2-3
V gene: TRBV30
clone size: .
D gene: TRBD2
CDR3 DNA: TGTGCCTGGAGGGGGCGGGGGGGCACAGATACGCAGTATTTT
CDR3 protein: CAWRGRGGTDTQYF

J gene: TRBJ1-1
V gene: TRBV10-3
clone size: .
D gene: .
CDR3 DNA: TGTGCCATCAGTGAGACGGCGGGTTCAACTGGGGGGGCTTTCTTT
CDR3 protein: CAISETAGSTGGAFF

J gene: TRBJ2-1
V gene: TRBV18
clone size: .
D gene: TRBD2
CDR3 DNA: TGTGCCAGCTCTGAGGGACTAGCGGTTGAGCAGTTCTTC
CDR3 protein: CASSEGLAVEQFF

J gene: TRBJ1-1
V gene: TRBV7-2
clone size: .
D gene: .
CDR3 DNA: TGTGCCAGCAGCTTAACGGGGTTGGCCACTGAAGCTTTCTTT
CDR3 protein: CASSLTGLATEAFF

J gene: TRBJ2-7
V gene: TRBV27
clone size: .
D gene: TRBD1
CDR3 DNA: TGTGCCAGCAGTTTACGATTGACAGGGGGCTACGAGCAGTACTTC
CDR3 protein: CASSLRLTGGYEQYF

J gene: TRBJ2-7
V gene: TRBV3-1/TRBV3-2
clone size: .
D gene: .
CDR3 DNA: TGTGCCAGCAGCCAAGGACTGTATTCCTACGAGCAGTACTTC
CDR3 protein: CASSQGLYSYEQYF

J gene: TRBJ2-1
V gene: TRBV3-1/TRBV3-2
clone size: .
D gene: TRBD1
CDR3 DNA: TGTGCCAGCAGCCCACAGGGGTCCGGTGAGCAGTTCTTC
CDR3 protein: CASSPQGSGEQFF

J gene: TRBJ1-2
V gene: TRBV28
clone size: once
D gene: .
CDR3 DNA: TGTGCCAGCACAATTACAGGGCCTGGCGGCTACACCTTC
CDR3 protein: CASTITGPGGYTF

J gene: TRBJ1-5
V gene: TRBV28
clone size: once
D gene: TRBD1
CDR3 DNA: TGTGCCAGCAGGCCCCTACAGGGGGCGTGGAGCAATCAGCCCCAGCATTTT
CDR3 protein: CASRPLQGAWSNQPQHF

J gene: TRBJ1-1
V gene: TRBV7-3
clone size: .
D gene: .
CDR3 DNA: TGTGCCAGCAGCTTAGGGGCGTGGAACACTGAAGCTTTCTTT
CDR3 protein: CASSLGAWNTEAFF

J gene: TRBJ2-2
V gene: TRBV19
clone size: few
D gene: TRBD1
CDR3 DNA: TGTGCCAGTAGCTCCGACAGGGTTCAGGCCGGGGAGCTGTTTTTT
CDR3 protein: CASSSDRVQAGELFF

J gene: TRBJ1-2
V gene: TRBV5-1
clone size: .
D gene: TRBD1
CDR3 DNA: TGCGCCAGCAGCCCCTTTGACAGGGCCGGGGGCTACACCTTC
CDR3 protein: CASSPFDRAGGYTF

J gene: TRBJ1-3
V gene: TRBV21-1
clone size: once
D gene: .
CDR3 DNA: TGTGCCAGGACCGGGACATCACGCTCTGGAAACACCATATATTTT
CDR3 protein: CARTGTSRSGNTIYF

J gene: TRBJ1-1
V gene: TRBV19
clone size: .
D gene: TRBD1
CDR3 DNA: TGTGCCAGTAGTATAGTGATTGACAGGGGGCTGAACACTGAAGCTTTCTTT
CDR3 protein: CASSIVIDRGLNTEAFF

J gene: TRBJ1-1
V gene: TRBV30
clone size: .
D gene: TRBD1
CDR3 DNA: TGTGCCTGGGGGGGACAGGAGAACACTGAAGCTTTCTTT
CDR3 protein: CAWGGQENTEAFF

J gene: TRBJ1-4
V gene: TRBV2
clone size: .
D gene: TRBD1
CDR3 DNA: TGTGCCAGCAGTGTAATGGACAGGGAATATGAAAAACTGTTTTTT
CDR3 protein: CASSVMDREYEKLFF

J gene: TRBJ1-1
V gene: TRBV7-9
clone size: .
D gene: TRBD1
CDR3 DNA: TGTGCCAGCAGCTTAGAGGGGACAGGGGGCACTGAAGCTTTCTTT
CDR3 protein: CASSLEGTGGTEAFF

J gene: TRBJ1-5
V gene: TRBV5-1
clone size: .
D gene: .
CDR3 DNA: TGCGCCAGCAGCTTGGGGGGGGGCCGCAATCAGCCCCAGCATTTT
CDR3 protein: CASSLGGGRNQPQHF

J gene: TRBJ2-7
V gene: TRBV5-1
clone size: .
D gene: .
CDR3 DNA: TGCGCCAGCAGCTTATGGACAGACTACGAGCAGTACTTC
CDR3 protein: CASSLWTDYEQYF

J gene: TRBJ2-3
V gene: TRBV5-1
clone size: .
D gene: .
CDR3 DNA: TGCGCCAGCAGGACAGTAAGCACAGATACGCAGTATTTT
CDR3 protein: CASRTVSTDTQYF

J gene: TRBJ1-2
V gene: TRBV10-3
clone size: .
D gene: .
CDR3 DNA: TGTGCCATCAGTGAGTCTGACGGAAGGGGCTATGGCTACACCTTC
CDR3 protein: CAISESDGRGYGYTF

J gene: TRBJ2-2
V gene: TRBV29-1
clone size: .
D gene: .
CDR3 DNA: TGCAGCGTTGCGTTCGGCACCGGGGAGCTGTTTTTT
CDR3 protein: CSVAFGTGELFF

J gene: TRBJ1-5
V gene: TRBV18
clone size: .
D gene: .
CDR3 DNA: TGTGCCAGCTCACCAACAGCTTATAGCAATCAGCCCCAGCATTTT
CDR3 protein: CASSPTAYSNQPQHF

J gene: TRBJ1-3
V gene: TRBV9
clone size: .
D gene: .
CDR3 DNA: TGTGCCAGCAGCGTAGAGGCAGGGGTACGAAACACCATATATTTT
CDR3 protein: CASSVEAGVRNTIYF